Shown below are 27 T cell receptor beta chains from a single sample sequenced in a study of T cells in Graves' hyperthyroidism and ophthalmopathy. TCR beta CDR3 regions were amplified from RNA transcripts. HTBI primers were the set used in a first-round RT-PCR of the TCR CDR3. From the multiplex PCR reads, TCRdb called clonotypes with MiXCR, one entry per CDR3 protein. The sample comprises fewer than 750,000 distinct CDR3 sequences, roughly 14% of which are singletons, and 3.5% to 4.5% rests with the top ten. The sample was blood. These receptors all come from a woman in her 40s with Graves' ophthalmopathy.

This clonotype was seen ten or more times. V and J are TRBV27 and TRBJ2-7; unclear D gene. Per the germline V gene, CDR1 is MNHEY and CDR2 is SMNVEV (reference sequence). This CDR3 contains 13 residues. V lost 6 bases, J lost 2 bases, and 11 bases lay in between. CDR3 sequence: CASSSFPPYEQYF. The CDR3, as DNA: TGTGCCAGCAGCAGTTTCCCTCCCTACGAGCAGTACTTC.

This clonotype was counted at least ten times. J is TRBJ1-2 and V is TRBV20-1; 8 bases are shared with TRBD1. With V trimmed by 3 bases and J by 0 bases, 9 bases remained unmatched. The CDR3 is 16 amino acids. Germline V gene sequence: CDR1 DFQATT, CDR2 SNEGSKA (reference sequence). The CDR3 DNA is TGCAGTGCTAGGGATACCGGGACAGGTACTAACTATGGCTACACCTTC. This translates into CSARDTGTGTNYGYTF.

This clonotype was detected many times. This chain joins TRBV19 and TRBJ1-1; D gene uncertain. Looked up from germline, CDR1 is LNHDA and CDR2 is SQIVND (reference sequence). V was clipped by 10 bases and J by 4 bases, with 16 bases between them. This CDR3 contains 13 residues. CDR3: CATRGVVSTEAFF. CDR3 nucleotides: TGTGCCACTAGAGGCGTGGTGAGCACTGAAGCTTTCTTT.

This chain connects TRBV27 to TRBJ2-2, with D tentatively TRBD2 (6 bases). V was shortened by 5 bases and J by 0 bases, with 16 bases between the two germline ends. This CDR3 is 17 amino acids long. CDR1 and CDR2 from the germline V gene are MNHEY and SMNVEV (reference sequence). CDR3 in DNA: TGTGCCAGCAGTCCACTCTCGGGGAGGTCGAACACCGGGGAGCTGTTTTTT. This gives the protein CASSPLSGRSNTGELFF.

This clonotype was detected only a few times. The chain combines TRBV6-2 or TRBV6-3 with TRBJ2-2, with 11 bases identical to TRBD2. Germline-derived CDR1 and CDR2 are MNHEY and SVGEGT. The CDR3 runs 17 residues. After removal of 4 bases from V and 5 bases from J, the junction contained 9 bases not matched to a gene. The CDR3 spells CASSWNSGGARTGELFF. CDR3 bases: TGTGCCAGCAGTTGGAATAGCGGGGGGGCGCGGACCGGGGAGCTGTTTTTT.

The table lists this clonotype with many counts. The CDR3 region is CSVEGQGRAFF. The CDR3 region has the DNA TGCAGCGTTGAAGGGCAGGGAAGAGCTTTCTTT. The rearrangement joins TRBV29-1 to TRBJ1-1; perhaps TRBD1 as D (5 bases). Germline lookup yields CDR1 SQVTM and CDR2 ANQGSEA. V was clipped by 1 base and J by 10 bases, with 10 bases between them. CDR3 length equals 11 residues.

This clonotype came up many times. The chain links TRBV6-5 to TRBJ2-7, with D possibly being TRBD2 (5 bases). Germline V lookup: CDR1 MNHEY, CDR2 SVGAGI. This CDR3 is built from 16 residues. Trimming left V 0 bases short and J 0 bases short, with 12 bases between. CDR3 DNA sequence: TGTGCCAGCAGTTACTCTCGTGGAGACTACTCCTACGAGCAGTACTTC. Protein: CASSYSRGDYSYEQYF.

This clonotype was counted only a few times. The CDR3 reads CSAPPGQRDSPLHF. The DNA for the CDR3 is TGCAGTGCTCCTCCGGGACAGAGGGATTCACCCCTCCACTTT. V and J are TRBV20-1 and TRBJ1-6; 7 bases align to TRBD1. From germline, CDR1 is DFQATT and CDR2 SNEGSKA (reference sequence). The CDR3 extends over 14 amino acids. V trimming: 5 bases; J trimming: 8 bases; junction bases outside the gene matches: 9.

In this sample, this clonotype turned up many times. V gene TRBV10-3 combines with J gene TRBJ1-2; D remains unclear. The V and J ends lost 5 bases and 7 bases respectively, with 11 bases between them. CDR3 size: 12 residues. Germline CDR1 reads ENHRY; CDR2 reads SYGVKD. This CDR3 is CAISSGSFGYTF. CDR3 DNA: TGTGCCATCAGTTCCGGGAGCTTTGGCTACACCTTC.

This chain uses TRBV28 with TRBJ2-5; tentative D call: TRBD2 (5 bases). The CDR3 covers 13 residues. Per germline, CDR1 MDHEN and CDR2 SYDVKM. V was trimmed by 3 bases and J by 3 bases, leaving 8 bases between them. The CDR3: CASSFWGEETQYF. For the CDR3, the DNA is TGTGCCAGCAGTTTTTGGGGAGAAGAGACCCAGTACTTC.

V is TRBV6-1 and J is TRBJ1-3; perhaps TRBD1 as D (6 bases). The germline CDR1 and CDR2 sequences are MNHNS and SASEGT. CDR3 length: 15 amino acids. The ends were cut back, 5 bases at V and 4 bases at J, with 15 bases in the middle. In DNA form, the CDR3 reads TGTGCCAGCAGTCAGCTTGGGGGGGGCGGAAACACCATATATTTT. It codes for CASSQLGGGGNTIYF.

This chain joins TRBV10-3 and TRBJ2-7; 7 nucleotides agree with TRBD1. V shed 3 bases and J 2 bases; nucleotides not matched to a gene: 4. This CDR3 is built from 14 residues. Germline lookup yields CDR1 ENHRY and CDR2 SYGVKD. The CDR3 region is CAISDRQGAYEQYF. The CDR3 DNA sequence: TGTGCCATCAGTGACCGACAGGGAGCCTACGAGCAGTACTTC.

This clonotype was observed at least ten times. The rearrangement links TRBV6-1 to TRBJ2-4; D might be TRBD1 (5 bases). V dropped 8 bases and J dropped 0 bases, with 17 bases sitting between them. The CDR3 runs 16 residues. Germline V gene lookup returns CDR1 MNHNS and CDR2 SASEGT. DNA of the CDR3: TGTGCCAGCTACCCTAGGGGATCTTTAGCCAAAAACATTCAGTACTTC. As protein: CASYPRGSLAKNIQYF.

This clonotype was seen many times. The CDR3 is CASSLKAMNTEAFF. CDR3 coding DNA: TGTGCCAGCAGTTTGAAGGCTATGAACACTGAAGCTTTCTTT. This chain joins TRBV27 and TRBJ1-1; D not resolved. Germline CDR1 is MNHEY and CDR2 is SMNVEV (reference sequence). The CDR3 contains 14 residues. The V gene lost 3 bases and the J gene lost 0 bases, with 8 bases spanning the gap.

This chain links TRBV6-2 or TRBV6-3 with TRBJ2-7; 8 bases fit TRBD1. The V and J ends lost 3 bases and 3 bases, in that order; junction bases with no gene match: 7. CDR3 size: 15 residues. The germline CDR1 and CDR2 sequences are MNHEY and SVGEGT. The CDR3 DNA reads TGTGCCAGCAGTTATGACAGGGGACCTGGCTACGAGCAGTACTTC. This encodes CASSYDRGPGYEQYF.

This clonotype was recorded many times. V is TRBV6-2 or TRBV6-3 and J is TRBJ1-1; 9 nucleotides match TRBD1. J lost 3 bases, V lost 0 bases, and 14 bases had no gene match. Germline CDR1 and CDR2: MNHEY and SVGEGT. The CDR3 extends over 19 amino acids. DNA of the CDR3: TGTGCCAGCAGTTACTCGATAGGGACAGGGAGCTTAGTACACACTGAAGCTTTCTTT. This translates into CASSYSIGTGSLVHTEAFF.

The V and J genes are TRBV28 and TRBJ2-7, with D possibly matching TRBD1 (6 bases). Germline V gene data show CDR1 as MDHEN and CDR2 as SYDVKM. The ends were cut back, 2 bases at V and 2 bases at J, with 16 bases in the middle. This CDR3 region has 16 residues. The CDR3 DNA follows: TGTGCCAGCAGTTTAATGGGGGCGCGGGTTCCCTACGAGCAGTACTTC. Amino acid sequence: CASSLMGARVPYEQYF.

This clonotype was seen repeatedly, ten times or more. The J gene is TRBJ2-6, the V gene TRBV7-2, with D hard to call. Germline lookup yields CDR1 SGHTA and CDR2 FQGNSA. V gave up 6 bases and J gave up 5 bases, with 8 bases separating them. The CDR3 length is 13 residues. The CDR3 sequence: CASRVARANVLTF. The CDR3 DNA reads TGTGCCAGCAGGGTTGCAAGGGCCAACGTCCTGACTTTC.

This clonotype showed up many times. The chain has TRBV28 and TRBJ1-1; no clear D gene. Germline values: CDR1 MDHEN, CDR2 SYDVKM. Trimming pared 2 bases from V and 1 base from J, leaving 8 bases between. The CDR3 runs 14 residues. The CDR3 reads CASSLRVQNTEAFF. The CDR3 DNA is TGTGCCAGCAGTTTAAGAGTTCAGAACACTGAAGCTTTCTTT.

This clonotype was counted many times. The rearrangement links TRBV12-3 or TRBV12-4 to TRBJ2-7, with D possibly being TRBD2 (6 bases). The CDR3 loop spans 17 amino acids. V lost 1 base to trimming and J lost 1 base, with 17 bases between them. CDR3 region: CASSLDLGGARSYEQYF. CDR3 DNA: TGTGCCAGCAGTTTAGATCTTGGAGGGGCGAGATCCTACGAGCAGTACTTC.

This clonotype has at least ten counts. V usage is TRBV6-1 and J usage is TRBJ1-1, with D possibly matching TRBD1 (5 bases). Germline assignment: CDR1 MNHNS and CDR2 SASEGT. CDR3 length: 14 amino acids. The ends were cut back, 6 bases at V and 5 bases at J, with 16 bases in the middle. The DNA for the CDR3 is TGTGCCAGCAGAGACAGAACCCTTTGGACTGAAGCTTTCTTT. Amino acid sequence: CASRDRTLWTEAFF.

This clonotype was seen many times. This chain links TRBV27 with TRBJ1-5; possible D gene TRBD1, 5 bases. The CDR3 runs to 14 residues. In germline, CDR1 is MNHEY, CDR2 SMNVEV (reference sequence). Trimming took off 2 bases at V and 6 bases at J, with 11 bases between the two ends. The CDR3 protein is CASSLRGAPQPQHF. The CDR3, as DNA: TGTGCCAGCAGTTTACGAGGGGCCCCTCAGCCCCAGCATTTT.

This clonotype was seen at least ten times. The rearrangement joins TRBV6-5 to TRBJ1-1; TRBD1 aligns across 7 bases. Unmatched junction bases numbered 9, after V lost 4 bases and J lost 4 bases. Germline V gene lookup returns CDR1 MNHEY and CDR2 SVGAGI. The CDR3 runs to 15 residues. The CDR3: CASSSLRSGGTEAFF. The CDR3 region has the DNA TGTGCCAGCAGTTCCTTGAGATCAGGGGGCACTGAAGCTTTCTTT.

This clonotype occurred many times. This rearrangement joins TRBV28 to TRBJ2-5; a weak D match, TRBD1 (5 bases). Between the trimmed V and J ends, which lost 8 bases and 5 bases, there was a span of 21 bases. Germline V gene data show CDR1 as MDHEN and CDR2 as SYDVKM. The CDR3 is made up of 15 amino acids. Here the CDR3 reads CASAPIGAGLETQYF. The CDR3, as DNA: TGTGCCAGCGCCCCCATAGGGGCAGGTCTGGAGACCCAGTACTTC.

This clonotype was detected ten times or more. V usage is TRBV11-2 and J usage is TRBJ1-3; D remains unclear. The V end lost 2 bases, the J end lost 0 bases, and 8 bases lay between the germline ends. The CDR3 length is 15 residues. The V gene's germline CDR1 is SGHAT and CDR2 FQNNGV. The CDR3 DNA reads as TGTGCCAGCAGCTTATATCAGAGCTCTGGAAACACCATATATTTT. Residues: CASSLYQSSGNTIYF.

The chain couples TRBV19 to TRBJ1-6; D is unclear. The CDR3 runs 14 residues. V lost 6 bases to trimming and J lost 6 bases, with 12 bases between them. Germline lookup yields CDR1 LNHDA and CDR2 SQIVND (reference sequence). For the CDR3, the DNA is TGTGCCAGTAGAATTGGACCAACTAATTCACCCCTCCACTTT. It is translated as CASRIGPTNSPLHF.

This clonotype was counted many times. This clone may be a read error of a much larger clone one base away. The chain employs TRBV24-1 and TRBJ1-1; 8 bases map to TRBD1. The CDR3 runs to 14 residues. In germline, CDR1 is KGHDR, CDR2 SFDVKD. The DNA for the CDR3 is TGTGTCACCAGTGCTACACCCGGGACAGGAGAAGCTTTCTTT. It is translated as CVTSATPGTGEAFF.